This T cell receptor beta chain comes out of a study of T cells in Graves' hyperthyroidism and ophthalmopathy. When ophthalmopathy did not progress within 18 months, Graves' hyperthyroidism was considered stable. Amplification yielded TCR beta CDR3 regions, with RNA transcripts as the source. An initial round of RT-PCR targeting the TCR CDR3 relied on the HTBI primer set. TCRdb redid the calling of the multiplex PCR reads with MiXCR, one entry per CDR3 protein. The data hold a few hundred thousand distinct CDR3 sequences, with about 15% observed a single time. This clonotype was seen many times. Its target is unknown. In germline, CDR1 is KGHDR, CDR2 SFDVKD. V lost 4 bases and J lost 12; bases outside the gene matches: 8. The CDR3 contains 13 residues. Study observations and caveats: Blood also held most thyroid clonotypes expanded beyond 0.001. By a 13 V-J model, ophthalmopathy was set apart from stable hyperthyroidism.

The chain joins TRBV24-1 to TRBJ2-1, with 7 nucleotides matching TRBD2. What was sequenced was blood. The sequence was collected from a woman in her 30s with Graves' hyperthyroidism. CDR3 DNA: TGTGCCACCAGTGACTCAACTAGCGTAGGGCAGTTCTTC. Its translation: CATSDSTSVGQFF.